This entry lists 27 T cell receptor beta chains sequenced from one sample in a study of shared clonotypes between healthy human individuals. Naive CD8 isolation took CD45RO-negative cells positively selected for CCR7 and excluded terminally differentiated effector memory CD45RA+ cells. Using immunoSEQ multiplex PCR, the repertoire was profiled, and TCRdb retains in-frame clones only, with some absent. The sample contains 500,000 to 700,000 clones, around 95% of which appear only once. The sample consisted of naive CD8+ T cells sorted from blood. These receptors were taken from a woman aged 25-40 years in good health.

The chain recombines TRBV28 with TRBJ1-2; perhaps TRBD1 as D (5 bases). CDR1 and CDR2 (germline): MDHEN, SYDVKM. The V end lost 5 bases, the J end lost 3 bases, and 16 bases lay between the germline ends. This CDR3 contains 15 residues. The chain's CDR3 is CASSPHFDRYYGYTF. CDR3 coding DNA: TGTGCCAGCAGTCCCCACTTCGACAGATACTATGGCTACACCTTC.

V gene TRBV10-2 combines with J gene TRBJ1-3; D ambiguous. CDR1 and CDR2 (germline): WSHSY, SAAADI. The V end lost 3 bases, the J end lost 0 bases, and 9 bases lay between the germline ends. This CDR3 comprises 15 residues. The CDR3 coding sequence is TGCGCCAGCAGTGAATGGGAACCCTCTGGAAACACCATATATTTT. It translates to CASSEWEPSGNTIYF.

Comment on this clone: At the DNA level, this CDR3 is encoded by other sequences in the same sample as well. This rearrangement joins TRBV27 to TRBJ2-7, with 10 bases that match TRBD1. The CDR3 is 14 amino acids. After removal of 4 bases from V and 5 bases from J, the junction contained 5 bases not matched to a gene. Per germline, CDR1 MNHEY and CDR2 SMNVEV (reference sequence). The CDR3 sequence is CASSSGQGFNEQYF. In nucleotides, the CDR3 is TGTGCCAGCAGTTCGGGACAGGGGTTCAACGAGCAGTACTTC.

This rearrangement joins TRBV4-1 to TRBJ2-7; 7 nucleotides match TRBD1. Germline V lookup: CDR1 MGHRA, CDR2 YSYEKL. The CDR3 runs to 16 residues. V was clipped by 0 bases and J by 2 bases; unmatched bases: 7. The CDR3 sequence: CASSQDRAGGAYEQYF. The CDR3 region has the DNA TGCGCCAGCAGCCAAGATCGGGCAGGGGGAGCCTACGAGCAGTACTTC.

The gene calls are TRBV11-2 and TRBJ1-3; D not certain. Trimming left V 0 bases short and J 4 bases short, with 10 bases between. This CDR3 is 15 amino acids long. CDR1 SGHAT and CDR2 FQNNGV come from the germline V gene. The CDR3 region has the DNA TGTGCCAGCAGCTTAGACAGCCCTCTGGGAAACACCATATATTTT. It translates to CASSLDSPLGNTIYF.

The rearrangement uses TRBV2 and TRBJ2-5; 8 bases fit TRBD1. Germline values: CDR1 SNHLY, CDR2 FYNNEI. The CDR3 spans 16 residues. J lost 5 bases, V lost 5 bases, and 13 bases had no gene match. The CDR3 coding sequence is TGTGCCAGCAGTCCTGGCAGGGGGCGTCTAATGGAGACCCAGTACTTC. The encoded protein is CASSPGRGRLMETQYF.

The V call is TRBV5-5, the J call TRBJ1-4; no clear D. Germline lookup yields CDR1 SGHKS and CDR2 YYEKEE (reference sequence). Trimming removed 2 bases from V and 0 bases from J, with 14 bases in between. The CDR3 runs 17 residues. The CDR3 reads CASSFYSKGATNEKLFF. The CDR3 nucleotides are TGTGCCAGCAGCTTTTATAGTAAGGGTGCAACTAATGAAAAACTGTTTTTT.

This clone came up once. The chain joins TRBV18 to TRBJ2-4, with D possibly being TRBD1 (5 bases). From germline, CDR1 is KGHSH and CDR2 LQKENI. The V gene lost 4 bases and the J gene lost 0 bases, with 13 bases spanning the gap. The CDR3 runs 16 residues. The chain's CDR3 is CASSHTDILAKNIQYF. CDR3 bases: TGTGCCAGCTCACACACGGACATACTAGCCAAAAACATTCAGTACTTC.

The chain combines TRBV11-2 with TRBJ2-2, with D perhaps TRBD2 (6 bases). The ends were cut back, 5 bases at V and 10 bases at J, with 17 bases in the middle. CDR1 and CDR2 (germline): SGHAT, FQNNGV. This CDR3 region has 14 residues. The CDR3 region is CASSTRDSPAELFF. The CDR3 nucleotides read TGTGCCAGCAGCACCCGGGACTCCCCCGCGGAGCTGTTTTTT.

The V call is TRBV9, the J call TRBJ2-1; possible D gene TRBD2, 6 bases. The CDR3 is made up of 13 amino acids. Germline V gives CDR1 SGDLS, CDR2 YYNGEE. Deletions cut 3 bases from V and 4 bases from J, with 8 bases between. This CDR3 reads CASSGDLYNEQFF. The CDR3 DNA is TGTGCCAGCAGCGGGGACTTATACAATGAGCAGTTCTTC.

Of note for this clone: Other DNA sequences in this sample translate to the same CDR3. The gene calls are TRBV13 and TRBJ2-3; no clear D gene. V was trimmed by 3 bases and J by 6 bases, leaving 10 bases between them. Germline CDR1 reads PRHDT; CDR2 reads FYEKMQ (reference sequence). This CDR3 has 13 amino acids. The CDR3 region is CASSLPGTDTQYF. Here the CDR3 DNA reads TGTGCCAGCAGCTTGCCAGGAACGGATACGCAGTATTTT.

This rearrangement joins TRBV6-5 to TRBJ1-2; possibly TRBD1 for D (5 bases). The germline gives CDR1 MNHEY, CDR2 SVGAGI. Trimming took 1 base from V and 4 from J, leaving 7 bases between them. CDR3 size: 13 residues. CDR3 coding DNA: TGTGCCAGCAGTTACTGGCAGGGCTATGGCTACACCTTC. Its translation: CASSYWQGYGYTF.

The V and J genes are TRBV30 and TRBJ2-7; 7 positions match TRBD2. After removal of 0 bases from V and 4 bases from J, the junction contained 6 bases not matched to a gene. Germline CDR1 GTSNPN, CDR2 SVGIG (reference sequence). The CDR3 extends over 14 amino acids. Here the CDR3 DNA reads TGTGCCTGGAGTGTACTTACCGGGAGGTACGAGCAGTACTTC. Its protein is CAWSVLTGRYEQYF.

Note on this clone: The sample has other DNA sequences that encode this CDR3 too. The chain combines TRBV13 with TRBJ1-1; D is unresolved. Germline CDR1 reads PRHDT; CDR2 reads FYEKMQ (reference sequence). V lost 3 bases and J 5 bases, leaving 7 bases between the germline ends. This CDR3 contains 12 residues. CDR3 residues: CASSFGGTEAFF. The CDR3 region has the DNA TGTGCCAGCAGCTTCGGCGGGACTGAAGCTTTCTTT.

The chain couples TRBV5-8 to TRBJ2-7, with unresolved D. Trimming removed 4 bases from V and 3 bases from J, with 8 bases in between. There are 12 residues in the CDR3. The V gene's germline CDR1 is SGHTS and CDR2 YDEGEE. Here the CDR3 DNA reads TGTGCCAGCAGCCATCTCTTCTACGAGCAGTACTTC. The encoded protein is CASSHLFYEQYF.

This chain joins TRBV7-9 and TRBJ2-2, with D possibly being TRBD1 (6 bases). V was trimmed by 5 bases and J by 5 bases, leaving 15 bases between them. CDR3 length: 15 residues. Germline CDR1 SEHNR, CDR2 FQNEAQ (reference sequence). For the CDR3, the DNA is TGTGCCAGCAGCGCCGGTCAGGGGCGGACCGGGGAGCTGTTTTTT. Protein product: CASSAGQGRTGELFF.

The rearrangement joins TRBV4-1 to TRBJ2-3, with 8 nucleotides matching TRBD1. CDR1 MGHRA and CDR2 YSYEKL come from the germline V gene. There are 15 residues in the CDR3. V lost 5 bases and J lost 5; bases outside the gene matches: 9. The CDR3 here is CASSGDRPLGDTQYF. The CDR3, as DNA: TGCGCCAGCAGCGGGGACAGGCCTTTGGGAGATACGCAGTATTTT.

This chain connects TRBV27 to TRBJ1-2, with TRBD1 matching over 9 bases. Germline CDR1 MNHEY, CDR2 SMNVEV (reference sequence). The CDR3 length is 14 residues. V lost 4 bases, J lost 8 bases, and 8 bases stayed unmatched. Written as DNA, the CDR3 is TGTGCCAGCAGTTCGGGACAGGGAACGGAAGGCTACACCTTC. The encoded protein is CASSSGQGTEGYTF.

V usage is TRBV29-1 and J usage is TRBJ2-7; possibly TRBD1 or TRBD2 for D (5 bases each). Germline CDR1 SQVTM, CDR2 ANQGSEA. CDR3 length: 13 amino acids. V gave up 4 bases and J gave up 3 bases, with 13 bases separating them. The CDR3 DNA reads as TGCAGCGTTGTGGGGCAGGGACGCTACGAGCAGTACTTC. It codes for CSVVGQGRYEQYF.

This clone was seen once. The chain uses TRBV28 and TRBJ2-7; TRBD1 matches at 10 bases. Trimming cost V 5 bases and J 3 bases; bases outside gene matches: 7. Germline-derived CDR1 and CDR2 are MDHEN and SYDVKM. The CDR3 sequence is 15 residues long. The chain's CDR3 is CASSPSDRGDYEQYF. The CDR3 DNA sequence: TGTGCCAGCAGTCCGTCGGACAGGGGGGACTACGAGCAGTACTTC.

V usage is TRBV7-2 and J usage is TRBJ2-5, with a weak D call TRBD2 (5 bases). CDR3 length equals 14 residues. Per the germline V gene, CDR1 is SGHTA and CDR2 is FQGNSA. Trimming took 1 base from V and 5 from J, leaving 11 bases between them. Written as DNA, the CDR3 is TGTGCCAGCAGCTTAGGTCGGAGGTTGGAGACCCAGTACTTC. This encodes CASSLGRRLETQYF. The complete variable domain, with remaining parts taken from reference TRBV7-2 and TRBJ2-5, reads GAGVSQSPSNKVTEKGKDVELRCDPISGHTALYWYRQSLGQGLEFLIYFQGNSAPDKSGLPSDRFSAERTGGSVSTLTIQRTQQEDSAVYLCASSLGRRLETQYFGPGTRLLVL.

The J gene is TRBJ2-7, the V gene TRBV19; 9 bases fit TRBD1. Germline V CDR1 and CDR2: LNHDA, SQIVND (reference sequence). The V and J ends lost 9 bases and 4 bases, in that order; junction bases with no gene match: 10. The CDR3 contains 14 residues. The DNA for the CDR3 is TGTGCCAGCGCCCCGGGACAGGGATCTTACGAGCAGTACTTC. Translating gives CASAPGQGSYEQYF.

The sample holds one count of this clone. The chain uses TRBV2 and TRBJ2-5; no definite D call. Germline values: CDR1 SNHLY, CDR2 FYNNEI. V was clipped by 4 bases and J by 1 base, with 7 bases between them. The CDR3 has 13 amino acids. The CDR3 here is CASSVTAQETQYF. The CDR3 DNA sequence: TGTGCCAGCAGTGTTACAGCCCAAGAGACCCAGTACTTC.

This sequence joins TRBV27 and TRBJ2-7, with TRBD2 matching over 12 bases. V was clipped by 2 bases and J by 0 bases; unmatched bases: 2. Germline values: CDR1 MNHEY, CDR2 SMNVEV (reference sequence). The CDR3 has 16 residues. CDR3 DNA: TGTGCCAGCAGTTTAACTAGCGGGAGGTCCTCCTACGAGCAGTACTTC. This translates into CASSLTSGRSSYEQYF.

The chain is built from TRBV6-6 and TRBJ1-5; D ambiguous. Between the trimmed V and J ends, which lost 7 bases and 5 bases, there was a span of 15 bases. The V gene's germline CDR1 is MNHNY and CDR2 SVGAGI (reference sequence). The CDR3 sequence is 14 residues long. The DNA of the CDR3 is TGTGCCAGCACCTCATGGGAGGCCGATCAGCCCCAGCATTTT. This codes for CASTSWEADQPQHF.

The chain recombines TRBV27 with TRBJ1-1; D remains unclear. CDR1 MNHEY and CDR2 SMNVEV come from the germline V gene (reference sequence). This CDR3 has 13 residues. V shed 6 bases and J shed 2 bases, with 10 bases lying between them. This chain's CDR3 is CASSTFGNTEAFF. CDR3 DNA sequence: TGTGCCAGCAGCACCTTTGGAAACACTGAAGCTTTCTTT.

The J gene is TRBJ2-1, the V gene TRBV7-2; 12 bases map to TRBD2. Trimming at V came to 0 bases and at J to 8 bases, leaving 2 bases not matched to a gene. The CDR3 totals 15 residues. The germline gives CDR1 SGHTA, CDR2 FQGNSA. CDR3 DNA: TGTGCCAGCAGCTTAGCGACTAGCGGGAGCGATGAGCAGTTCTTC. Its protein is CASSLATSGSDEQFF. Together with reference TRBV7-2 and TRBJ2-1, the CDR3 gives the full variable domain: GAGVSQSPSNKVTEKGKDVELRCDPISGHTALYWYRQSLGQGLEFLIYFQGNSAPDKSGLPSDRFSAERTGGSVSTLTIQRTQQEDSAVYLCASSLATSGSDEQFFGPGTRLTVL.